Below are 21 T cell receptor beta chains sequenced from a single sample in a study of blood T cell repertoires in COVID-19. TCRdb's copy holds only in-frame clones and misses some; the assay was immunoSEQ multiplex PCR. The data hold approximately 480,000 clones, with roughly 87% observed a single time. The source material was PBMCs or T cells enriched from blood (not recorded which). The source of these receptors is a woman younger than 30 who had recovered from COVID-19.

The V and J genes are TRBV28 and TRBJ2-1; TRBD2 might be the D (5 bases). V was clipped by 1 base and J by 9 bases, with 13 bases between them. This CDR3 has 14 amino acids. Germline lookup yields CDR1 MDHEN and CDR2 SYDVKM. The CDR3 sequence is CASSLLAGVGEQFF. The CDR3 nucleotides are TGTGCCAGCAGTTTATTGGCCGGGGTCGGTGAGCAGTTCTTC.

The rearrangement uses TRBV25-1 and TRBJ1-1; no reliable D call. Germline-derived CDR1 and CDR2 are MGHDK and SYGVNS. V dropped 3 bases and J dropped 4 bases, with 15 bases sitting between them. This CDR3 is 15 amino acids long. The CDR3 DNA sequence: TGTGCCAGCAGTGACCTCGGACGAGAGGGCACTGAAGCTTTCTTT. This encodes CASSDLGREGTEAFF.

This clone was counted only a few times. The chain couples TRBV15 to TRBJ2-2; D gene uncertain. This CDR3 has 15 residues. Trimming removed 0 bases at V and 4 bases at J, with 9 bases between. The germline CDR1 and CDR2 sequences are LNHNV and YYDKDF (reference sequence). Here the CDR3 DNA reads TGTGCCACCAGCAGAGAGGAGACCCCCACCGGGGAGCTGTTTTTT. Protein: CATSREETPTGELFF.

The chain uses TRBV28 and TRBJ1-2, with D uncertain. Per the germline V gene, CDR1 is MDHEN and CDR2 is SYDVKM. This CDR3 comprises 13 residues. Trimming took off 10 bases at V and 2 bases at J, with 14 bases between the two ends. CDR3 sequence reads: CATPAEGNYGYTF. In DNA, the CDR3 is TGTGCCACCCCCGCAGAGGGAAACTATGGCTACACCTTC.

About this clone itself: Other DNA sequences of this sample code for an identical CDR3. This chain joins TRBV7-2 and TRBJ2-7; the match to TRBD2 covers 10 bases. The CDR3 covers 15 residues. Germline V gives CDR1 SGHTA, CDR2 FQGNSA. The trim removed 5 bases at V and 4 bases at J, leaving 8 bases unmatched. CDR3 nucleotide sequence: TGTGCCAGCAGCCCCCGGACTAGCGGAGTATACGAGCAGTACTTC. Encoded protein: CASSPRTSGVYEQYF.

The CDR3: CATWDRGAEAFF. Here the CDR3 DNA reads TGTGCCACATGGGATCGGGGAGCTGAAGCTTTCTTT. This rearrangement joins TRBV6-5 to TRBJ1-1, with no clear D. Germline V gene sequence: CDR1 MNHEY, CDR2 SVGAGI. V shed 10 bases and J shed 6 bases, with 15 bases lying between them. The CDR3 loop spans 12 amino acids.

The chain couples TRBV7-2 to TRBJ2-7, with 7 bases identical to TRBD2. V lost 6 bases, J lost 0 bases, and 8 bases stayed unmatched. There are 15 residues in the CDR3. Per the germline V gene, CDR1 is SGHTA and CDR2 is FQGNSA. DNA for the CDR3: TGTGCCAGCAGTCCAGTGGGGGGGTACTCCTACGAGCAGTACTTC. Its translation: CASSPVGGYSYEQYF.

The rearrangement links TRBV2 to TRBJ1-2, with unresolved D. CDR3 length: 16 residues. V was pared by 2 bases and J by 0 bases, with 13 bases between. Germline lookup yields CDR1 SNHLY and CDR2 FYNNEI. CDR3 in DNA: TGTGCCAGCAGTGAATTACGGGGTTCGGCTAACTATGGCTACACCTTC. This translates into CASSELRGSANYGYTF.

As for this clone: In the same sample, other DNA sequences code for this CDR3. In nucleotides, the CDR3 is TGTGCCAGCAGTCGAACAGGCACTGAAGCTTTCTTT. Translation: CASSRTGTEAFF. This chain uses TRBV6-5 with TRBJ1-1; a possible D gene is TRBD1 (5 bases). The CDR3 contains 12 residues. Germline CDR1 MNHEY, CDR2 SVGAGI. Trimming took off 5 bases at V and 4 bases at J, with 8 bases between the two ends.

On this clone: A read error may account for a junction end that differs from germline. DNA of the CDR3: TGTGCCAGCAGTTACCAGGGTTTATCCTACGAGCAGCACTTC. Its translation is CASSYQGLSYEQHF. This chain links TRBV6-5 with TRBJ2-7; tentative D call: TRBD1 (5 bases). The CDR3 runs 14 residues. CDR1 is MNHEY and CDR2 is SVGAGI in the germline V gene.

V and J are TRBV7-9 and TRBJ1-2; TRBD1 aligns across 9 bases. Germline lookup yields CDR1 SEHNR and CDR2 FQNEAQ (reference sequence). The junction had 6 bases not matched to a gene; V was cut back by 5 bases and J by 5 bases. The length of the CDR3 is 14 residues. The CDR3 DNA follows: TGTGCCAGCAGCGACCGGACAGGGGAATATGGCTACACCTTC. This translates into CASSDRTGEYGYTF.

The gene calls are TRBV5-1 and TRBJ2-5, with TRBD1 matching over 8 bases. The CDR3 is made up of 14 amino acids. Germline CDR1 SGHRS, CDR2 YFSETQ. V was pared by 4 bases and J by 3 bases, with 5 bases of the junction left unmatched. CDR3 DNA: TGCGCCAGCAGCGGGGGACAGGTAGAAGAGACCCAGTACTTC. Residues: CASSGGQVEETQYF.

The rearrangement uses TRBV10-1 and TRBJ1-1, with 10 bases that match TRBD1. The germline V gene encodes CDR1 WNHNN and CDR2 SYGVQD (reference sequence). This CDR3 has 13 amino acids. Trimming cost V 6 bases and J 5 bases; bases outside gene matches: 3. The CDR3 region is CASRSGQGTEAFF. The CDR3 nucleotides are TGCGCCAGCAGGTCGGGACAGGGGACTGAAGCTTTCTTT.

This clone was seen just once. The genes are TRBV19 and TRBJ1-2; the D is unclear. The CDR3 contains 15 residues. V was cut by 5 bases and J by 8 bases, with 21 bases left in between. CDR1 is LNHDA and CDR2 is SQIVND in the germline V gene (reference sequence). The CDR3 nucleotides are TGTGCCAGTAGTTTCCGGGAGACCTATAAAGAGGGCTACACCTTC. This encodes CASSFRETYKEGYTF.

V is TRBV14 and J is TRBJ1-2; a possible D gene is TRBD1 (5 bases). CDR3 length: 14 residues. The germline CDR1 and CDR2 sequences are SGHDN and FVKESK. Trimming stripped 2 bases from V and 4 bases from J, with 11 bases between. CDR3 sequence reads: CASSQNQGSYGYTF. In nucleotides, the CDR3 is TGTGCCAGCAGCCAAAATCAGGGTAGCTATGGCTACACCTTC.

The chain is built from TRBV4-1 and TRBJ2-5; 8 nucleotides agree with TRBD1. Germline V gene lookup returns CDR1 MGHRA and CDR2 YSYEKL. V was pared by 3 bases and J by 2 bases, with 8 bases of the junction left unmatched. CDR3 size: 16 residues. CDR3 protein: CASSQTGTGLQETQYF. The CDR3 bases are TGCGCCAGCAGCCAGACAGGGACAGGTCTACAAGAGACCCAGTACTTC.

This chain joins TRBV25-1 and TRBJ2-3, with TRBD2 matching 10 bases. V lost 1 base to trimming and J lost 5 bases; unmatched junction nucleotides: 6. The CDR3 is made up of 16 amino acids. CDR1 and CDR2 from the germline V gene are MGHDK and SYGVNS. The DNA for the CDR3 is TGTGCCAGCAGTGAATCCCAGCGGGGGGGCCGAGATACGCAGTATTTT. It yields the protein CASSESQRGGRDTQYF.

This clone was seen a handful of times. V gene TRBV7-9 combines with J gene TRBJ1-4, with a weak D call TRBD1 (5 bases). This CDR3 region has 15 residues. V was clipped by 3 bases and J by 8 bases, with 16 bases between them. Germline V gene data show CDR1 as SEHNR and CDR2 as FQNEAQ (reference sequence). The CDR3 sequence: CASSFLGQGNEKLFF. Here the CDR3 DNA reads TGTGCCAGCAGCTTTCTTGGTCAGGGAAACGAAAAACTGTTTTTT. The full variable domain, rest sourced from reference TRBV7-9 and TRBJ1-4, is DTGVSQNPRHKITKRGQNVTFRCDPISEHNRLYWYRQTLGQGPEFLTYFQNEAQLEKSRLLSDRFSAERPKGSFSTLEIQRTEQGDSAMYLCASSFLGQGNEKLFFGSGTQLSVL.

J is TRBJ2-2 and V is TRBV6-5; 8 bases are a match to TRBD2. With V trimmed by 7 bases and J by 6 bases, 7 bases remained unmatched. The length of the CDR3 is 14 residues. Germline loops: CDR1 MNHEY, CDR2 SVGAGI. The CDR3 nucleotides are TGTGCCAGCACGACCCGGGGGGGCCCCGGGGAGCTGTTTTTT. This translates into CASTTRGGPGELFF.

The CDR3 sequence: CSAHRGSEAFF. CDR3 sequence (DNA): TGCAGCGCACACAGGGGATCTGAAGCTTTCTTT. The rearrangement joins TRBV29-1 to TRBJ1-1; 7 nucleotides agree with TRBD1. The junction had 5 bases not matched to a gene; V was cut back by 7 bases and J by 6 bases. The CDR3 has 11 residues. Per the germline V gene, CDR1 is SQVTM and CDR2 is ANQGSEA.

The V call is TRBV19, the J call TRBJ2-7, with TRBD1 as a possible D gene (6 bases). Trimming took off 5 bases at V and 6 bases at J, with 17 bases between the two ends. The CDR3 is made up of 14 amino acids. CDR1 and CDR2 from the germline V gene are LNHDA and SQIVND (reference sequence). The DNA for the CDR3 is TGTGCCAGTAGTCATGAACAGGGAACGCTCGAGCAGTACTTC. Translating gives CASSHEQGTLEQYF. The entire variable domain, with the rest obtained from reference TRBV19 and TRBJ2-7, is as follows: DGGITQSPKYLFRKEGQNVTLSCEQNLNHDAMYWYRQDPGQGLRLIYYSQIVNDFQKGDIAEGYSVSREKKESFPLTVTSAQKNPTAFYLCASSHEQGTLEQYFGPGTRLTVT.